A selection of T cell receptor beta chains follows, all from one sample in a study of blood T cell repertoires in COVID-19. Data came from immunoSEQ multiplex PCR; TCRdb stores just in-frame clones and leaves some out. The sample has approximately 81,000 clones; 89% are singletons. The sequenced sample was peripheral blood. These receptors came from a man in his sixties or seventies with active or convalescent COVID-19. Both conserved end residues are part of each CDR3. The D gene is left open where the match is weak. The size entry is marked missing in some rows and otherwise reads once, few, many or a size class.

cdr3_aa | cdr3_nt | j_call | v_call | clone_size | cdr3_length | d_call
CASSEEQGVGTEAFF | TGTGCCAGCAGTGAAGAACAGGGGGTTGGCACTGAAGCTTTCTTT | TRBJ1-1 | TRBV6-1 | . | 15 | TRBD1
CASSLVGVNEKLFF | TGTGCCAGCAGCTTGGTAGGGGTCAATGAAAAACTGTTTTTT | TRBJ1-4 | TRBV5-4 | . | 14 | .
CASSLAGGPSNYGYTF | TGCGCCAGCAGCTTGGCCGGGGGGCCTAGTAACTATGGCTACACCTTC | TRBJ1-2 | TRBV5-1 | . | 16 | .
CSVEQGGTDTQYF | TGCAGCGTTGAACAGGGGGGAACAGATACGCAGTATTTT | TRBJ2-3 | TRBV29-1 | . | 13 | .
CASREPGGGQPQHF | TGTGCCAGCAGGGAACCAGGGGGCGGGCAGCCCCAGCATTTT | TRBJ1-5 | TRBV2 | . | 14 | TRBD1
CTAYSGNTIYF | TGCACCGCCTATTCTGGAAACACCATATATTTT | TRBJ1-3 | TRBV29-1 | . | 11 | .
CAISESGGVYGYTF | TGTGCCATCAGTGAGTCTGGAGGGGTTTATGGCTACACCTTC | TRBJ1-2 | TRBV10-3 | . | 14 | .
CASSPWSGQGNQPQHF | TGTGCCAGCTCACCTTGGTCGGGACAGGGCAATCAGCCCCAGCATTTT | TRBJ1-5 | TRBV18 | few | 16 | TRBD1
CASSRTGPSYGYTF | TGTGCCAGCAGCCGGACAGGGCCCTCCTATGGCTACACCTTC | TRBJ1-2 | TRBV7-8 | . | 14 | TRBD1
CASSPQRIANTGELFF | TGTGCCAGCTCACCACAAAGGATAGCCAACACCGGGGAGCTGTTTTTT | TRBJ2-2 | TRBV18 | . | 16 | .
CASSEWGTQNTEAFF | TGCGCCAGCAGTGAGTGGGGGACACAGAACACTGAAGCTTTCTTT | TRBJ1-1 | TRBV10-2 | . | 15 | .
CASSQGTGNSPLHF | TGCGCCAGCAGCCAAGGGACGGGAAATTCACCCCTCCACTTT | TRBJ1-6 | TRBV4-3 | . | 14 | .
CASSSWDRGYQPQHF | TGTGCCAGCAGCTCCTGGGACAGGGGGTACCAGCCCCAGCATTTT | TRBJ1-5 | TRBV5-6 | . | 15 | TRBD1
CATSRDRRGSRNSPLHF | TGTGCCACCAGCAGAGATCGACGGGGATCAAGGAATTCACCCCTCCACTTT | TRBJ1-6 | TRBV15 | . | 17 | .
CASSPRGIGGQPQHF | TGTGCCAGCAGTCCCAGGGGGATTGGGGGTCAGCCCCAGCATTTT | TRBJ1-5 | TRBV6-5 | . | 15 | TRBD1
CASSLELSWSYNEQFF | TGTGCCAGCAGTTTAGAGCTTTCTTGGTCCTACAATGAGCAGTTCTTC | TRBJ2-1 | TRBV28 | once | 16 | .
CAGVRGIYNEQFF | TGTGCCGGTGTCAGGGGGATATACAATGAGCAGTTCTTC | TRBJ2-1 | TRBV11-2 | . | 13 | TRBD1
CASSYFPQGGTEAFF | TGCGCCAGCAGCTATTTCCCGCAGGGAGGGACTGAAGCTTTCTTT | TRBJ1-1 | TRBV5-1 | . | 15 | .
CASSSPRGLAGVGQFF | TGTGCCAGCAGCTCCCCCCGAGGACTAGCGGGAGTCGGGCAGTTCTTC | TRBJ2-1 | TRBV7-8 | . | 16 | TRBD2
CASSYRGTPSSPLHF | TGTGCCAGCAGTTACCGGGGGACTCCTAGTTCACCCCTCCACTTT | TRBJ1-6 | TRBV6-5 | few | 15 | .
CASSLGFGGYNEQFF | TGCGCCAGCAGCTTGGGTTTCGGGGGATACAATGAGCAGTTCTTC | TRBJ2-1 | TRBV5-1 | . | 15 | .
CASSPGQPNEKLFF | TGTGCCAGCAGCCCTGGACAGCCTAATGAAAAACTGTTTTTT | TRBJ1-4 | TRBV7-8 | . | 14 | .
CASGHRGQGGYTF | TGTGCCAGCGGCCACAGGGGGCAGGGAGGCTACACCTTC | TRBJ1-2 | TRBV6-5 | . | 13 | TRBD1
CASTPRAGNYGYTF | TGTGCCAGCACCCCGAGGGCGGGGAACTATGGCTACACCTTC | TRBJ1-2 | TRBV3-1/TRBV3-2 | once | 14 | .
CASSTRQGISTGELFF | TGTGCCAGCAGCACAAGACAGGGGATCTCCACCGGGGAGCTGTTTTTT | TRBJ2-2 | TRBV6-4 | . | 16 | TRBD1
CASSPNTANYGYTF | TGCGCCAGCAGCCCAAACACCGCTAACTATGGCTACACCTTC | TRBJ1-2 | TRBV5-1 | . | 14 | .
CASSVGLAGRYNEQFF | TGTGCCAGCAGCGTCGGACTAGCGGGGAGATACAATGAGCAGTTCTTC | TRBJ2-1 | TRBV9 | . | 16 | TRBD2
CASSSRDRNYGYTF | TGTGCCAGCAGCTCAAGGGACAGGAACTATGGCTACACCTTC | TRBJ1-2 | TRBV7-2 | few | 14 | TRBD1
CASRPDVGHGSGYTF | TGTGCCAGCAGACCAGACGTGGGCCACGGAAGCGGCTACACCTTC | TRBJ1-2 | TRBV7-9 | . | 15 | .
CASSLAGGGRIYEQYF | TGCGCCAGCAGCTTGGCCGGCGGGGGGCGGATCTACGAGCAGTACTTC | TRBJ2-7 | TRBV5-1 | few | 16 | TRBD2
CASSPRTGSSYNEQFF | TGTGCCAGCAGCCCTCGGACAGGAAGCTCCTACAATGAGCAGTTCTTC | TRBJ2-1 | TRBV7-3 | . | 16 | TRBD1
CASSRREGKVQPQHF | TGTGCCAGCTCTCGCAGGGAAGGGAAGGTGCAGCCCCAGCATTTT | TRBJ1-5 | TRBV18 | . | 15 | .
CASRPGLANYEQYF | TGTGCCAGCAGACCGGGACTAGCTAACTACGAGCAGTACTTC | TRBJ2-7 | TRBV7-2 | few | 14 | TRBD2
CASSSLPFTGNTEAFF | TGTGCCAGCAGTTCCCTCCCGTTTACAGGGAACACTGAAGCTTTCTTT | TRBJ1-1 | TRBV6-6 | . | 16 | .
CASSIGLADTQYF | TGTGCCAGTAGTATTGGCCTAGCGGATACGCAGTATTTT | TRBJ2-3 | TRBV19 | . | 13 | .
CASSLPGGETQYF | TGTGCCAGCAGCCTTCCGGGAGGGGAGACCCAGTACTTC | TRBJ2-5 | TRBV14 | once | 13 | TRBD2
CASSIAGGTEAFF | TGTGCCAGTAGTATCGCTGGGGGGACTGAAGCTTTCTTT | TRBJ1-1 | TRBV19 | . | 13 | .
CASSPPRDRVYNEQFF | TGTGCCAGCTCACCGCCCCGGGACAGGGTATACAATGAGCAGTTCTTC | TRBJ2-1 | TRBV18 | . | 16 | TRBD1
CASSIGLAGSAETQYF | TGTGCCAGTAGTATAGGACTAGCGGGGTCGGCAGAGACCCAGTACTTC | TRBJ2-5 | TRBV19 | few | 16 | TRBD2
CASSVTGTNTGELFF | TGTGCCAGCAGTGTGACAGGGACGAACACCGGGGAGCTGTTTTTT | TRBJ2-2 | TRBV2 | . | 15 | TRBD1
CASSLGAGDTEAFF | TGCGCCAGCAGCTTGGGGGCCGGGGATACTGAAGCTTTCTTT | TRBJ1-1 | TRBV5-1 | . | 14 | .
CASSPGHRNTEAFF | TGTGCCAGCAGCCCGGGACACCGGAACACTGAAGCTTTCTTT | TRBJ1-1 | TRBV3-1/TRBV3-2 | . | 14 | .
CASSPGRGSGNTIYF | TGCGCCAGCAGCCCCGGGAGGGGGTCTGGAAACACCATATATTTT | TRBJ1-3 | TRBV5-1 | . | 15 | .
CASSAPTGRSGNTIYF | TGTGCCAGTAGTGCGCCGACCGGGAGGTCTGGAAACACCATATATTTT | TRBJ1-3 | TRBV19 | . | 16 | .
CASSLSKQGREAFF | TGTGCCAGCAGTTTATCGAAACAGGGACGTGAAGCTTTCTTT | TRBJ1-1 | TRBV27 | . | 14 | .